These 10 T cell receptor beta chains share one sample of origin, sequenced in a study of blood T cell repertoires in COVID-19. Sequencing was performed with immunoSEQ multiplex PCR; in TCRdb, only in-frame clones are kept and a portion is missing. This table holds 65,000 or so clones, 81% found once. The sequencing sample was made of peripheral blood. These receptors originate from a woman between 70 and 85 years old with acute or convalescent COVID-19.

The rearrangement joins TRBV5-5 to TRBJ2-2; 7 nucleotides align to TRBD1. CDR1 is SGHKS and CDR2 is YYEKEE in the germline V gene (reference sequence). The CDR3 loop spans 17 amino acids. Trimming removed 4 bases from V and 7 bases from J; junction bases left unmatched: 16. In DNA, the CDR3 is TGTGCCAGCAGCCGAGGGAACGACAGGGCAATGGTCGGGGAGCTGTTTTTT. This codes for CASSRGNDRAMVGELFF. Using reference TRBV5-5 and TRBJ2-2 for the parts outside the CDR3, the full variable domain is DAGVTQSPTHLIKTRGQQVTLRCSPISGHKSVSWYQQVLGQGPQFIFQYYEKEERGRGNFPDRFSARQFPNYSSELNVNALLLGDSALYLCASSRGNDRAMVGELFFGEGSRLTVL.

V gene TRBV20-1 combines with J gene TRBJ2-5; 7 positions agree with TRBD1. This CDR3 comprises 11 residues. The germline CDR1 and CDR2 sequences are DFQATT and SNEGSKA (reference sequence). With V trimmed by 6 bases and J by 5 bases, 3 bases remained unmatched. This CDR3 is CSAGGQETQYF. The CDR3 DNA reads TGCAGTGCAGGGGGCCAGGAGACCCAGTACTTC.

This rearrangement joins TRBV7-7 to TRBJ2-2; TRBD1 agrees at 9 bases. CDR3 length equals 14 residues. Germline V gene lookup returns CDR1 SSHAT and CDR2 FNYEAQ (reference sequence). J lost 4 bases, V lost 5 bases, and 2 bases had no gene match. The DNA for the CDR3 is TGTGCCAGCAGCACAGGGGGCTCCACCGGGGAGCTGTTTTTT. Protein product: CASSTGGSTGELFF.

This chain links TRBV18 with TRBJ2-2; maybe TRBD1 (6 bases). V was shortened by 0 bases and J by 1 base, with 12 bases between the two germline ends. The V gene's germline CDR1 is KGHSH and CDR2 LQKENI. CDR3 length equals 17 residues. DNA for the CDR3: TGTGCCAGCTCACCACCGGGAGACAGGAGGAACACCGGGGAGCTGTTTTTT. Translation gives CASSPPGDRRNTGELFF.

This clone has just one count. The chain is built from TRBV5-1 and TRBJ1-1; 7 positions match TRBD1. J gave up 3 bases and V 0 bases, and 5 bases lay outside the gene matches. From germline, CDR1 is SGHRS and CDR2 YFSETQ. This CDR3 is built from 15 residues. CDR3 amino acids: CASSLGTGEDTEAFF. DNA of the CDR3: TGCGCCAGCAGCTTGGGAACAGGGGAAGACACTGAAGCTTTCTTT.

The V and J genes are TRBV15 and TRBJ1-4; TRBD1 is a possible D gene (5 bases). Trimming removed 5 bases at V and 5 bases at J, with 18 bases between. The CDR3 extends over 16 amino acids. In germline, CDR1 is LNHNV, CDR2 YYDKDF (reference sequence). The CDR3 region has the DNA TGTGCCACCAGCGCTCGGGCTGGGGCCGAAAATGAAAAACTGTTTTTT. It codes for CATSARAGAENEKLFF.

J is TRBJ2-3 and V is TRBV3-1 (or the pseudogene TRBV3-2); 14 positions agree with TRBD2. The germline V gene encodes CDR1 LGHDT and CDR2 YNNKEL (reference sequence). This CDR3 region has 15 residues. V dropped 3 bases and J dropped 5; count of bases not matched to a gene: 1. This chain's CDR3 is CASSHGLAGGDTQYF. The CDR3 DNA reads TGTGCCAGCAGCCACGGACTAGCGGGAGGAGATACGCAGTATTTT.

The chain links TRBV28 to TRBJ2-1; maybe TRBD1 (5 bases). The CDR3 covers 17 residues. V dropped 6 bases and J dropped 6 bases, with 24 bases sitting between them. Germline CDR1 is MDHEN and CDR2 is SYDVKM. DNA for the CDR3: TGTGCCAGCAGCCCAGGGAAGTGGGTCAGAAGGAGCAATGAGCAGTTCTTC. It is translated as CASSPGKWVRRSNEQFF. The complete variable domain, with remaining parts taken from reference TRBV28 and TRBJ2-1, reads DVKVTQSSRYLVKRTGEKVFLECVQDMDHENMFWYRQDPGLGLRLIYFSYDVKMKEKGDIPEGYSVSREKKERFSLILESASTNQTSMYLCASSPGKWVRRSNEQFFGPGTRLTVL.

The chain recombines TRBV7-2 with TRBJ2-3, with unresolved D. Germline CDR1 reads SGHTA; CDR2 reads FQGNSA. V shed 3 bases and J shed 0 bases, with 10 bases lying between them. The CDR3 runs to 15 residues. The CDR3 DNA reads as TGTGCCAGCAGCTTTGGGCTAACTAGCACAGATACGCAGTATTTT. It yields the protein CASSFGLTSTDTQYF.

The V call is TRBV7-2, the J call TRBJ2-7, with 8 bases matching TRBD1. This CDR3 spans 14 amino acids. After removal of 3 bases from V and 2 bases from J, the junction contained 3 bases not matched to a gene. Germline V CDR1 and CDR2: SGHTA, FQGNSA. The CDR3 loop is CASSFLTGAYEQYF. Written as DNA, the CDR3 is TGTGCCAGCAGCTTCCTGACAGGGGCCTACGAGCAGTACTTC.